Presented here are 4 T cell receptor beta chains from one specimen sequenced in a study of blood T cells in healthy people across ages. PCR was performed a second time for about 7 to 11 cycles using a sample-barcoded 5' primer and a J-beta primer mix. TCRdb re-called the 5' RACE reads through MiXCR, storing one row per CDR3 protein. The sample lists around 1.7 million distinct CDR3 sequences, about 30% seen once, with less than 9.5% in the top ten. Sequences were obtained from blood. The receptors originated from a woman aged 25 to 45 in good health.

On this clonotype itself: A much larger clone lies a single base off, so this may be a read error. The chain employs TRBV12-5 and TRBJ2-1; the D is unclear. Trimming cost V 5 bases and J 9 bases, with 14 bases left between them. The length of the CDR3 is 13 residues. Germline V gives CDR1 LGHNT, CDR2 FRNRAP. The CDR3, as DNA: TGTGCTAGTGGTACCCGACCCGAGACTGAGCAGTTCTTC. Its protein product is CASGTRPETEQFF.

The CDR3 reads CSARWATEQYF. Written as DNA, the CDR3 is TGCAGTGCTAGATGGGCAACTGAGCAGTATTTT. The rearrangement links TRBV20-1 to TRBJ2-3; no definite D call. Germline V lookup: CDR1 DFQATT, CDR2 SNEGSKA (reference sequence). The CDR3 has 11 residues. The V end was cut by 2 bases, the J end by 11 bases, with 11 bases between.

The V and J genes are TRBV6-2 or TRBV6-3 and TRBJ2-5; no clear D gene. Germline V lookup: CDR1 MNHEY, CDR2 SVGEGT. This CDR3 spans 17 amino acids. Deletions cut 5 bases from V and 3 bases from J, with 22 bases between. For the CDR3, the DNA is TGTGCCAGCAGTCGAGGTCGCCTAGTAGACGCGAAAGAGACCCAGTACTTC. Protein sequence: CASSRGRLVDAKETQYF.

The V and J genes are TRBV28 and TRBJ2-7; 9 bases agree with TRBD1. The CDR3 consists of 14 residues. Germline loops: CDR1 MDHEN, CDR2 SYDVKM. V gave up 2 bases and J gave up 7 bases; unmatched junction bases: 6. The CDR3, as DNA: TGTGCCAGCAGTTTAACAGGGGGCCCCACAGAGCAGTACTTC. Encoded protein: CASSLTGGPTEQYF.